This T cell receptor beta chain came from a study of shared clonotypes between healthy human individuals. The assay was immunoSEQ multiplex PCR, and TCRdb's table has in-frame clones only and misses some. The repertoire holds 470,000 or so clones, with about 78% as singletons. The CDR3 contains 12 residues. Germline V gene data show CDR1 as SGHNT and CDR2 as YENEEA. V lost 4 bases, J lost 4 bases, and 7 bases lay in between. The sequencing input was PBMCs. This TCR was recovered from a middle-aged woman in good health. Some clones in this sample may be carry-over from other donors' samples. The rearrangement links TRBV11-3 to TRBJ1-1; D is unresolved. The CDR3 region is CASSSIGTEAFF. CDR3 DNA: TGTGCCAGCAGCTCCATTGGCACTGAAGCTTTCTTT.